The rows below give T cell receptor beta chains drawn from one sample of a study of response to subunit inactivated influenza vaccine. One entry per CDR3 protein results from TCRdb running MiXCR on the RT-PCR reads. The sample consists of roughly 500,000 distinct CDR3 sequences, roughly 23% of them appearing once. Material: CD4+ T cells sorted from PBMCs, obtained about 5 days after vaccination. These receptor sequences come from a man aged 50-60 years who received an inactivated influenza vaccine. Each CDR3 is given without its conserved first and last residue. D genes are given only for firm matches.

ASSPNRLAGGVNEQF TRBV11-3 TRBD2
ASSLSGGQRGYT TRBV5-1 -
ASKEDRFPYNEQF TRBV27 -
ASKRTGRPNEKLF TRBV25-1 -
ASSSGTKGLH TRBV28 -
ASRNFLAGENEQY TRBV6-2/TRBV6-3 TRBD2
ASSKSRGAYYNEQF TRBV6-2/TRBV6-3 TRBD2
ASSLVGADYGYT TRBV7-9 -
ASSWRGTGSTNEKLF TRBV5-1 TRBD1
ASSGLAGGPGEQF TRBV19 TRBD2
ASNRRPGGINEQF TRBV7-2 TRBD2
SVEGGAREQF TRBV29-1 -
ASSLALGQY TRBV7-2 -
ASSIGQGATDTQY TRBV5-1 TRBD1
AITQASNQPQH TRBV10-3 -
ATSRVGGRSYNEQF TRBV15 TRBD2
ASSLSWDRVYEQY TRBV11-2 TRBD1
ASSPLLHRQGALKETQY TRBV21-1 -
ASSWTGTGGFYEQY TRBV6-5 TRBD1
AISEKDGSSGANVLT TRBV10-3 -
ASSVGQTTREQY TRBV5-1 TRBD1
ASSTSRDLPYEQY TRBV7-2 -
ASSYSIQGRRTEAF TRBV6-2/TRBV6-3 -
ASSPMGGHSGANVLT TRBV7-9 -
ASAGTSGSWYEQY TRBV28 TRBD2
ASSVGGARETQY TRBV9 -
ASTIGNYNEQF TRBV2 -
ASSEFRNTEAF TRBV10-2 -
ASSYSTAGFHNEQF TRBV6-5 -
ASRYTGVGTEAF TRBV6-5 -
ASSQGGLGITEAF TRBV4-2 -
SARVGASGDEQF TRBV20-1 TRBD2
ASSLTLGGDKVGTQY TRBV7-3 TRBD1
SVDLSGGTDTQY TRBV29-1 -
ASSPWASGGEETQY TRBV6-1 TRBD2
ASSLVPGLYGYT TRBV5-1 -
ASSYSAGNQPQH TRBV6-5 -
ASRNPGAKDTQY TRBV6-1 -
ASSQGGGAGASTDTQY TRBV4-2 TRBD2
ASSLAWTGGSSEQY TRBV7-6 TRBD2
ASSLPGTGEETQY TRBV28 TRBD1
SARDRRAQY TRBV20-1 -
AISESIGRSSGNTIY TRBV10-3 -
ASSWWGGNTGELF TRBV7-2 TRBD2
SVVTLNEQF TRBV29-1 -